This TCR beta chain was observed in a study of T cell clusters in autoimmune cytopenias. Study details: The median distinct TRB clonotype count was approximately 2,500 per sample, from a median 51,575 reads. Study-wide findings and caveats: Primary autoimmune cytopenia patients seemingly lacked the physiological T cell clusters found in healthy donors. TRB repertoire shifts in secondary cytopenia and chronic lymphocytic leukemia mostly reflected lymphoma, not autoimmunity.

Some 39,000 genome equivalents of blood DNA were amplified for TRB. In terms of frequency, this clonotype is medium-sized. Its specificity is unknown. The CDR3 has 15 residues. CDR1 and CDR2 (germline): MNHEY, SVGAGI. TRB rearrangements were amplified by touch-down multiplex PCR with mixed TRB-A/B primers. Each CDR3 protein gets one entry in TCRdb, which reprocessed the multiplex PCR reads and gives no DNA. Recorded for this sample: around 11,000 distinct CDR3 sequences. The sample was also reused in another study, on T cell repertoires in aging, cancer and after chemotherapy. As that report states: Healthy donor repertoires were recorded over several months to years and showed clear clonal overlap.

This TCR derives from a human donor in good health. The material sequenced was peripheral blood. V and J are TRBV6-5 and TRBJ2-2. This chain's CDR3 is CASTFAFANTGELFF.